This is a list of T cell receptor beta chains from one sample in a study of shared clonotypes between healthy human individuals. TCRdb's table, derived via immunoSEQ multiplex PCR, lists solely in-frame clones and lacks some. The sample has around 1.9 million clones, over 85% seen once; the top ten hold around 1.7%. Sample: naive CD8+ T cells from PBMCs. These receptors were taken from a man aged 18 to 35 in good health. Some clones in this sample may be carry-over from other donors' samples. CDR3s include the opening cysteine and the closing phenylalanine or tryptophan. The D gene is left open where the match is weak. The size of a clone is reported for some rows only, either as once, few or many, or as a class for expanded clones.

D gene	clone size	V gene	J gene	CDR3 protein	CDR3 DNA
NA	NA	TRBV5-1	TRBJ2-4	CASSLWELAKNIQYF	TGCGCCAGCAGCTTGTGGGAGCTAGCCAAAAACATTCAGTACTTC
NA	NA	TRBV7-6	TRBJ2-5	CASSLKVYQETQYF	TGTGCCAGCAGCTTAAAGGTGTACCAAGAGACCCAGTACTTC
NA	NA	TRBV19	TRBJ1-5	CASSIKGYDQPQHF	TGTGCCAGTAGTATTAAGGGTTACGATCAGCCCCAGCATTTT
NA	NA	TRBV5-4	TRBJ2-3	CASSGGRGTDTQYF	TGTGCCAGCAGCGGGGGTAGGGGCACAGATACGCAGTATTTT
TRBD1	NA	TRBV7-8	TRBJ2-7	CASSPGQGVLGSYEQYF	TGTGCCAGCAGTCCTGGACAGGGGGTATTAGGTTCCTACGAGCAGTACTTC
NA	NA	TRBV9	TRBJ2-2	CASSLGSINTGELFF	TGTGCCAGCAGCCTAGGGTCCATTAACACCGGGGAGCTGTTTTTT
NA	NA	TRBV28	TRBJ1-1	CASSLRRQGLNTEAFF	TGTGCCAGCAGTTTAAGGCGGCAGGGCCTCAACACTGAAGCTTTCTTT
NA	NA	TRBV11-2	TRBJ2-1	CASSLSRGSSSYNEQFF	TGTGCCAGCAGCTTATCTCGCGGTTCAAGCTCCTACAATGAGCAGTTCTTC
NA	NA	TRBV28	TRBJ1-5	CASSFSGFNQPQHF	TGTGCCAGCAGTTTCAGCGGCTTCAATCAGCCCCAGCATTTT
NA	NA	TRBV4-2	TRBJ2-1	CASSQAELGSFDEQFF	TGTGCCAGCAGCCAAGCGGAACTAGGTTCATTCGATGAGCAGTTCTTC
NA	NA	TRBV7-9	TRBJ1-2	CASSLVGVQGVYGYTF	TGTGCCAGCAGCTTAGTGGGGGTACAGGGCGTCTATGGCTACACCTTC
NA	NA	TRBV4-2	TRBJ1-4	CASSQDLGRATNEKLFF	TGTGCCAGCAGCCAAGATCTGGGTAGGGCAACTAATGAAAAACTGTTTTTT
NA	few	TRBV7-9	TRBJ2-7	CASSPSYEQYF	TGTGCCAGCAGCCCAAGCTACGAGCAGTACTTC
TRBD2	NA	TRBV19	TRBJ2-3	CASSAGLGLYTDTQYF	TGTGCCAGTAGTGCCGGACTAGGGCTCTACACAGATACGCAGTATTTT
NA	NA	TRBV27	TRBJ2-3	CASSLIARADTQYF	TGTGCCAGCAGTTTGATCGCCCGTGCAGATACGCAGTATTTT
NA	NA	TRBV7-2	TRBJ2-2	CASSLLLGRRDTGELFF	TGTGCCAGCAGTCTCCTTCTTGGGAGGCGGGACACCGGGGAGCTGTTTTTT
TRBD1	NA	TRBV28	TRBJ2-7	CASSGTGRVHEQYF	TGTGCCAGCAGTGGGACAGGGAGGGTCCACGAGCAGTACTTC
NA	few	TRBV7-9	TRBJ1-5	CASSTGGNQPQHF	TGTGCCAGCAGCACCGGGGGCAATCAGCCCCAGCATTTT
NA	NA	TRBV4-3	TRBJ2-3	CASSQDPAFTGDTQYF	TGCGCCAGCAGCCAAGATCCAGCGTTCACGGGAGATACGCAGTATTTT
NA	NA	TRBV6-5	TRBJ1-1	CASSYRQGGTEAFF	TGTGCCAGCAGTTACAGGCAGGGAGGCACTGAAGCTTTCTTT
TRBD2	NA	TRBV5-4	TRBJ2-1	CASSSRTSGSWYEQFF	TGTGCCAGCAGCTCCCGGACTAGCGGGAGTTGGTATGAGCAGTTCTTC
NA	NA	TRBV28	TRBJ2-7	CASSRGHAYEQYF	TGTGCCAGCAGTCGGGGACATGCTTACGAGCAGTACTTC
TRBD1	NA	TRBV11-2	TRBJ2-7	CASTFRGGRSYEQYF	TGTGCCAGCACCTTCCGAGGGGGCAGGTCCTACGAGCAGTACTTC
NA	NA	TRBV2	TRBJ1-3	CASSEQDGGNTIYF	TGTGCCAGCAGTGAACAGGATGGTGGAAACACCATATATTTT
NA	NA	TRBV7-9	TRBJ2-1	CASSLSQHEQFF	TGTGCCAGCAGCTTATCACAGCATGAGCAGTTCTTC
NA	few	TRBV28	TRBJ2-2	CASSPGPPLRELFF	TGTGCCAGCAGCCCCGGGCCTCCCCTCAGGGAGCTGTTTTTT
NA	NA	TRBV7-9	TRBJ1-1	CASSLVFRNTEAFF	TGTGCCAGCAGCTTAGTCTTTAGAAACACTGAAGCTTTCTTT
NA	NA	TRBV28	TRBJ2-7	CASGIGWGPYEQYF	TGTGCCAGTGGTATTGGGTGGGGCCCCTACGAGCAGTACTTC
NA	NA	TRBV5-6	TRBJ2-7	CASTPGRRGEQYF	TGTGCCAGCACCCCGGGACGCCGTGGGGAGCAGTACTTC
NA	once	TRBV10-3	TRBJ2-7	CAISIKKAYEQYF	TGTGCCATTTCCATAAAGAAAGCCTACGAGCAGTACTTC
TRBD2	once	TRBV28	TRBJ2-1	CASSPTEVGLGNNEQFF	TGTGCCAGCAGTCCAACCGAGGTGGGACTAGGGAACAATGAGCAGTTCTTC
TRBD1	NA	TRBV2	TRBJ1-3	CASIIGTGAGNTIYF	TGTGCCAGCATCATCGGGACAGGGGCTGGAAACACCATATATTTT
NA	once	TRBV7-3	TRBJ1-2	CASGGGHNYGYTF	TGTGCCAGCGGCGGCGGGCATAACTATGGCTACACCTTC
NA	NA	TRBV19	TRBJ2-1	CASSNPSRYDEQFF	TGTGCCAGTAGTAATCCTAGCCGCTACGATGAGCAGTTCTTC
TRBD1	NA	TRBV5-1	TRBJ2-1	CASYLGQGAYNEQFF	TGCGCCAGCTATCTAGGACAGGGTGCCTACAATGAGCAGTTCTTC
NA	NA	TRBV7-9	TRBJ1-1	CASSLTDSAPAFF	TGTGCCAGCAGCTTGACGGACTCAGCCCCAGCTTTCTTT
NA	NA	TRBV6-6	TRBJ2-7	CASSHRVGAYEQYF	TGTGCCAGCAGTCACAGGGTGGGAGCCTACGAGCAGTACTTC
TRBD1	NA	TRBV12-5	TRBJ2-3	CASGFGTAADTQYF	TGTGCTAGTGGTTTTGGGACAGCAGCAGATACGCAGTATTTT
TRBD2	NA	TRBV2	TRBJ2-1	CASSEAGLAMGDEQFF	TGTGCCAGCAGTGAAGCGGGACTAGCAATGGGGGATGAGCAGTTCTTC
NA	NA	TRBV5-1	TRBJ1-2	CASSLDRPAVAVYGYTF	TGCGCCAGCAGCTTGGATAGGCCCGCCGTCGCCGTCTATGGCTACACCTTC
TRBD1	NA	TRBV28	TRBJ2-7	CASSLGQGAYEQYF	TGTGCCAGCAGTCTGGGACAGGGGGCCTACGAGCAGTACTTC